In this sample, the clone carrying this T cell receptor beta chain turned up a few times. This record belongs to a study of cytotoxic CD8 clonotypes in ibrutinib-treated CLL. The CDR3 length is 13 residues. Trimming took off 5 bases at V and 2 bases at J, with 9 bases between the two ends. Per the germline V gene, CDR1 is SEHNR and CDR2 is FQNEAQ (reference sequence). This table comes from immunoSEQ multiplex PCR, and its TCRdb copy is limited to in-frame clones, with some not included. The sample has about 120,000 clones, approximately 58% seen once. The sequence came from a human donor with chronic lymphocytic leukemia. The rearrangement links TRBV7-9 to TRBJ1-1, with a possible D match to TRBD1 (5 bases). The specimen was PBMCs, collected after 24 months of ibrutinib treatment. CDR3 protein: CASSAQGNTEAFF. The CDR3 nucleotides are TGTGCCAGCAGCGCTCAGGGTAACACTGAAGCTTTCTTT. The full variable domain, with the rest looked up from reference TRBV7-9 and TRBJ1-1, is DTGVSQNPRHKITKRGQNVTFRCDPISEHNRLYWYRQTLGQGPEFLTYFQNEAQLEKSRLLSDRFSAERPKGSFSTLEIQRTEQGDSAMYLCASSAQGNTEAFFGQGTRLTVV.